Each of the 10 T cell receptor beta chains below was sequenced from the same sample in a study of T-cell memory formation after mild COVID-19. TCRdb used MiXCR to reprocess the 5' RACE reads, holding one entry per CDR3 protein. This table has roughly 190,000 distinct CDR3 sequences, approximately 10% appearing once. The sample was PBMCs or a T cell subset sorted from them (not recorded which). These receptors were collected from a man between 18 and 35 years old who had mild COVID-19 (a few samples of this study predate the infection). Cell type and time point are not known.

This clonotype has only a few counts. The chain employs TRBV29-1 and TRBJ1-1; D call uncertain. Trimming cost V 2 bases and J 3 bases, with 13 bases left between them. CDR1 is SQVTM and CDR2 is ANQGSEA in the germline V gene. The CDR3 is 14 residues long. The CDR3 DNA is TGCAGCGTTGAAAATCCAGGATCCTACACTGAAGCTTTCTTT. It translates to CSVENPGSYTEAFF.

The chain employs TRBV7-8 and TRBJ2-2, with 9 bases identical to TRBD2. This CDR3 spans 15 amino acids. The V segment lost 5 bases and the J segment 5 bases; nucleotides outside the gene matches: 6. CDR1 and CDR2 from the germline V gene are SGHVS and FQNEAQ. The CDR3 nucleotides are TGTGCCAGCAGCCGACGACTAGCGGCGACCGGGGAGCTGTTTTTT. Translating it yields CASSRRLAATGELFF.

In nucleotides, the CDR3 is TGTGCCAGCACCCCCGACAGTCGTCCCGAGCAGTACTTC. Its translation is CASTPDSRPEQYF. This chain connects TRBV12-3 or TRBV12-4 to TRBJ2-7, with D perhaps TRBD1 (5 bases). Trimming took 7 bases from V and 6 from J, leaving 16 bases between them. The CDR3 loop spans 13 amino acids.

This chain joins TRBV5-4 and TRBJ2-2; D gene uncertain. Between the trimmed V and J ends, which lost 4 bases and 7 bases, there was a span of 8 bases. The germline gives CDR1 SGHNT, CDR2 YYREEE (reference sequence). The CDR3 runs 12 residues. The CDR3 spells CASSVVSGELFF. The CDR3 DNA is TGTGCCAGCAGCGTGGTGAGCGGGGAGCTGTTTTTT.

This sequence joins TRBV10-3 and TRBJ1-6; TRBD1 matches at 8 bases. V was clipped by 5 bases and J by 8 bases; unmatched bases: 8. The CDR3 spans 15 residues. CDR1 ENHRY and CDR2 SYGVKD come from the germline V gene. DNA for the CDR3: TGTGCCATCAGTCCCGGACAGGGAGTTTATTCACCCCTCCACTTT. Amino acids: CAISPGQGVYSPLHF.

This clonotype showed up just a few times. The DNA of the CDR3 is TGTGCCACCGGGACATCCTCTGGAAACACCATATATTTT. Translating gives CATGTSSGNTIYF. J is TRBJ1-3 and V is TRBV10-3; D may be TRBD1 (6 bases). Looked up from germline, CDR1 is ENHRY and CDR2 is SYGVKD. With 10 bases removed from V and 0 bases from J, the gap between germline ends came to 10 bases. This CDR3 is built from 13 residues.

The rearrangement joins TRBV7-9 to TRBJ1-4; D remains ambiguous. There are 15 residues in the CDR3. Trimming removed 5 bases from V and 6 bases from J, with 16 bases in between. CDR1 and CDR2 from the germline V gene are SEHNR and FQNEAQ (reference sequence). The CDR3 here is CASSLLGGSDEKLFF. The CDR3, as DNA: TGTGCCAGCAGCCTCTTAGGAGGGAGCGATGAAAAACTGTTTTTT.

This clonotype was observed a handful of times. This chain links TRBV2 with TRBJ2-2, with D perhaps matching TRBD2 (5 bases). Trimming removed 6 bases at V and 5 bases at J, with 10 bases between. The V gene's germline CDR1 is SNHLY and CDR2 FYNNEI. The CDR3 consists of 13 residues. The CDR3 DNA sequence: TGTGCCAGCAGCCTCGGGGAAACCGGGGAGCTGTTTTTT. Residues: CASSLGETGELFF. Full variable domain (rest looked up from reference TRBV2 and TRBJ2-2): EPEVTQTPSHQVTQMGQEVILRCVPISNHLYFYWYRQILGQKVEFLVSFYNNEISEKSEIFDDQFSVERPDGSNFTLKIRSTKLEDSAMYFCASSLGETGELFFGEGSRLTVL.

This clonotype showed up just once. CDR3 sequence (DNA): TGTGCCTGGAGTGTGGTGACAGGGAGCATTCAGTACTTC. Protein product: CAWSVVTGSIQYF. V is TRBV30 and J is TRBJ2-4, with 7 positions matching TRBD1. V gave up 0 bases and J gave up 9 bases; unmatched junction bases: 5. The CDR3 extends over 13 amino acids. Germline V gives CDR1 GTSNPN, CDR2 SVGIG (reference sequence). The whole variable domain, filled in from reference TRBV30 and TRBJ2-4, reads SQTIHQWPATLVQPVGSPLSLECTVEGTSNPNLYWYRQAAGRGLQLLFYSVGIGQISSEVPQNLSASRPQDRQFILSSKKLLLSDSGFYLCAWSVVTGSIQYFGAGTRLSVL.

This clonotype was counted ten times or more. The rearrangement links TRBV7-9 to TRBJ2-1; TRBD2 matches 7 bases. CDR1 SEHNR and CDR2 FQNEAQ come from the germline V gene (reference sequence). Unmatched junction bases numbered 4, after V lost 5 bases and J lost 0 bases. This CDR3 has 15 residues. The CDR3 here is CASSPRGSSYNEQFF. The CDR3 coding sequence is TGTGCCAGCAGCCCGCGGGGGAGCTCCTACAATGAGCAGTTCTTC. The whole variable domain, remainder taken from reference TRBV7-9 and TRBJ2-1, is DTGVSQNPRHKITKRGQNVTFRCDPISEHNRLYWYRQTLGQGPEFLTYFQNEAQLEKSRLLSDRFSAERPKGSFSTLEIQRTEQGDSAMYLCASSPRGSSYNEQFFGPGTRLTVL.